These T cell receptor beta chains were read from a single sample in a study of T cell responses to AZD1222 COVID-19 vaccine. Only in-frame clones appear in the TCRdb table, and some are missing; sequencing was by immunoSEQ multiplex PCR. The sample has 150,000 to 200,000 clones; 90% to 95% are singletons. Sequenced material: peripheral blood, taken on day 0 of AZD1222 vaccination. The source is an adult in good health. CDR3s include the opening cysteine and the closing phenylalanine or tryptophan. A D gene is named only where the DNA matches it firmly. Rows give clone size only sometimes, using once, few, many, or a class for an expanded clone.

TRBD1	TRBV11-2	once	TRBJ1-1	TGTGCCAGCAGCCCTTGGACAGGGAACACTGAAGCTTTCTTT	CASSPWTGNTEAFF
.	TRBV4-1	.	TRBJ2-7	TGCGCCAGCAGCCACCCGACTGGTGCTCTAAATAGGGCTTTGCAGTACTTC	CASSHPTGALNRALQYF
.	TRBV28	.	TRBJ2-3	TGTGCCAGCAGTTTAAGCGGGCCACAGACTTATTTT	CASSLSGPQTYF
TRBD2	TRBV6-5	.	TRBJ2-7	TGTGCCAGCAGTAACGGGACTAGCGGACGCTACGAGCAGTACTTC	CASSNGTSGRYEQYF
.	TRBV28	.	TRBJ1-1	TGTGCCAGCAGTTCGGAAGACAGGTTCGGAGCTTTCTTT	CASSSEDRFGAFF
.	TRBV18	.	TRBJ1-2	TGTGCCAGCTCACCACCGAGGCAGGGGCCGATCTATGGCTACACCTTC	CASSPPRQGPIYGYTF
.	TRBV5-1	.	TRBJ1-2	TGCGCCAGCAGCTTGGGACAGTCGTTCTATGGCTACACCTTC	CASSLGQSFYGYTF
.	TRBV3-1/TRBV3-2	.	TRBJ2-7	TGTGCCAGCAGCCCCAGTGGGACTCCCTACGAGCAGTACTTC	CASSPSGTPYEQYF
TRBD1	TRBV12-5	.	TRBJ2-7	TGTGCTAGTGGTTCGGGGACAGGGATCTACGAGCAGTACTTC	CASGSGTGIYEQYF
.	TRBV5-1	.	TRBJ2-1	TGCGCCAGCAGCTTGGGCCCGGGAAGGGAGCAGTTCTTC	CASSLGPGREQFF
.	TRBV3-1/TRBV3-2	.	TRBJ1-5	TGTGCCAGCAGCCAGTACAGGTCAAATCAGCCCCAGCATTTT	CASSQYRSNQPQHF
.	TRBV5-1	.	TRBJ2-7	TGCGCCAGCAGGTCGGGACTCTATACCTACGAGCAGTACTTC	CASRSGLYTYEQYF
TRBD1	TRBV13	.	TRBJ2-7	TGTGCCAGCAGCTCCACCGGGACAGTTCCCTACGAGCAGTACTTC	CASSSTGTVPYEQYF
.	TRBV11-3	.	TRBJ1-2	TGTGCCAGCAGCCACGACTCCGGTGTCGGCTACACCTTC	CASSHDSGVGYTF
TRBD1	TRBV10-1	once	TRBJ2-3	TGCGCCAGCAGTGACCTCGCCTCAGGGGGAGATACGCAGTATTTT	CASSDLASGGDTQYF
.	TRBV10-1	.	TRBJ1-1	TGCGCCAGCAGTGCAGACAGTTATGAAGCTTTCTTT	CASSADSYEAFF
.	TRBV3-1/TRBV3-2	once	TRBJ1-1	TGTGCCAGCAGCCGAGGGGGTAGAGATACTGAAGCTTTCTTT	CASSRGGRDTEAFF
.	TRBV11-2	.	TRBJ1-2	TGTGCCAGCAGCACCAATCTTAACTATGGCTACACCTTC	CASSTNLNYGYTF
.	TRBV14	.	TRBJ1-1	TGTGCCAGCAGCTCACGACAGGACTGGGGCACTGAAGCTTTCTTT	CASSSRQDWGTEAFF
TRBD2	TRBV4-1	.	TRBJ2-5	TGCGCCAGCAGCCAAGATTTTACTCTAGCGGGGGGCTGGGAGACCCAGTACTTC	CASSQDFTLAGGWETQYF
.	TRBV19	.	TRBJ1-6	TGTGCCAGTACCCCTTCCGGTTCCTATAATTCACCCCTCCACTTT	CASTPSGSYNSPLHF
TRBD1	TRBV11-2	.	TRBJ1-1	TGTGCCAGCAGCCCATCGCGGGGAGACAGGGGGGTTTACAACACTGAAGCTTTCTTT	CASSPSRGDRGVYNTEAFF
.	TRBV27	.	TRBJ1-1	TGTGCCAGCTCCATGCAGAGACACAACACTGAAGCTTTCTTT	CASSMQRHNTEAFF
.	TRBV19	.	TRBJ2-2	TGTGCCAGTAGTATAGCGTGGGCCACCGGGGAGCTGTTTTTT	CASSIAWATGELFF
.	TRBV12-5	.	TRBJ1-2	TGTGCTAGTGGTCCCCCGTTCGAAGGTTGGTTGAGTGGCTACACCTTC	CASGPPFEGWLSGYTF